The rows below give T cell receptor beta chains drawn from one sample of a study of long-term antiretroviral therapy in people with HIV. The data were produced by immunoSEQ multiplex PCR, yet TCRdb's version contains in-frame clones alone and is incomplete. Of 25,000 to 30,000 clones in the sample, around 83% were seen once. Material: unsorted PBMCs, obtained roughly 2.7 years after starting antiretroviral therapy. The origin of the receptors is a man aged 40-55 years with HIV. CDR3s include the opening cysteine and the closing phenylalanine or tryptophan. Only part of the rows carry a size: once, few, many, or a class if the clone is expanded.

v_call clone_size cdr3_aa
TRBV7-2 NA CASSVGLAGDRDTQYF
TRBV2 NA CASSGDRGQETQYF
TRBV30 NA CAWSGLAGYYEQYF
TRBV4-1 NA CASSPTGGGATDTQYF
TRBV2 once CASSLPGLAGEAGELFF
TRBV6-4 NA CASSIPGPNSLQHF
TRBV7-2 NA CASSLIDPEAFF
TRBV29-1 NA CSVEAPTSGGLETQYF
TRBV2 NA CASSWDRDGLYNEQFF
TRBV28 NA CASSFTSSFYEQYF
TRBV18 NA CASSLDYGYTF
TRBV28 NA CASSETGVSSYEQYF
TRBV14 once CASSQVKEGGQYF
TRBV10-3 NA CAISSEAPYGYTF
TRBV6-1 NA CASSGRQGRTEAFF
TRBV2 NA CASSEKVVKNIQYF
TRBV4-1 once CASSPSGGAREQYF
TRBV19 NA CASSTLAGQETQYF
TRBV25-1 NA CATTGQGVDTQYF
TRBV5-6 NA CASSHTGGAVNEQYF
TRBV7-2 NA CASSLAGVTNEKLFF
TRBV5-1 NA CASSLGQGIQETQYF
TRBV6-1 NA CASSSDRQRTEAFF
TRBV19 NA CASSIGGPAYEQYF
TRBV2 few CASQSKTGDGYTF
TRBV19 NA CASSHLAGADLSYNEQFF
TRBV4-2 once CASSLERGSGVSVYEQYF
TRBV20-1 NA CSASVKYEQYF
TRBV27 NA CASTGTGPNQPQHF
TRBV10-3 NA CAISERGGANTQYF
TRBV12-1 NA CASSFRPGLHTGELFF
TRBV2 NA CASSGLAKNIQYF
TRBV30 NA CAWRPQGLGNTIYF
TRBV11-3 NA CASSLDSSGNTIYF
TRBV6-6 NA CASRRDAYNEQFF
TRBV18 NA CASSPSGGSGNTEAFF
TRBV13 NA CASRRGTGSYEQYF
TRBV11-2 once CASSSTHERPTDTQYF
TRBV11-3 NA CASSPATGQTGELFF
TRBV7-2 few CASSLDPPGQGYEQYF
TRBV10-3 once CAISESTGKEGYTF